This paragraph reports one T cell receptor (beta chain). Its antigen is not known. This record comes from a study of identical twins. The CDR3 has 12 amino acids. V was pared by 6 bases and J by 7 bases, with 9 bases between. Germline loops: CDR1 SGHTA, CDR2 FQGNSA. General study points: Cord blood beta clonotypes present at high abundance carried fewer insertions; no such pattern appeared in memory repertoires. Among monozygotic twins, out-of-frame TCR alpha sharing exceeded what models predicted. Instead of following the same donors, the conclusions were based on cross-sectional statistical analysis. Twin pairs had excess sharing that was weaker in beta out-of-frame sequences.

TCRdb passed the 5' RACE reads through MiXCR, listing each CDR3 protein once. The data hold 400,000 to 550,000 distinct CDR3 sequences, with over 11% observed a single time. These same records also appear under a second study, on yellow fever vaccine responses in identical twins.

Material for sequencing was CD4+ T cells sorted from blood. This TCR derives from a woman under 30 in good health. The chain combines TRBV7-2 with TRBJ1-4; D remains ambiguous. For the CDR3, the DNA is TGTGCCAGCAGAAAGGACGGTGAAAAACTGTTTTTT. This codes for CASRKDGEKLFF.